The rows below give T cell receptor beta chains drawn from one sample of a study of blood T cell repertoires in COVID-19. This table comes from immunoSEQ multiplex PCR, and its TCRdb copy is limited to in-frame clones, with some not included. The sample carries fewer than 450,000 clones, about 90% recorded once. Sequencing input: peripheral blood. The receptors were sampled from a woman aged 18 to 35 who had recovered from COVID-19. CDR3s include the opening cysteine and the closing phenylalanine or tryptophan. The order of the fields is J gene, clone size, D gene, V gene, CDR3 protein, CDR3 DNA. A D gene is named only where the DNA matches it firmly. The size entry is marked missing in some rows and otherwise reads once, few, many or a size class.

j_gene: TRBJ2-3; abundance: NA; d_gene: NA; v_gene: TRBV27; CDR3aa: CASARGGVRNTQYF; CDR3nt: TGTGCCAGCGCTAGGGGGGGGGTTCGTAATACGCAGTATTTT
j_gene: TRBJ1-2; abundance: NA; d_gene: TRBD1; v_gene: TRBV6-4; CDR3aa: CASRGTGGDYGYTF; CDR3nt: TGTGCCAGCAGAGGGACAGGGGGCGACTATGGCTACACCTTC
j_gene: TRBJ2-1; abundance: NA; d_gene: TRBD2; v_gene: TRBV6-1; CDR3aa: CASSEGLAGNEQFF; CDR3nt: TGTGCCAGCAGTGAAGGACTAGCGGGGAACGAGCAGTTCTTC
j_gene: TRBJ1-1; abundance: NA; d_gene: NA; v_gene: TRBV9; CDR3aa: CASSYRELNTEAFF; CDR3nt: TGTGCCAGCAGTTACAGGGAATTGAACACTGAAGCTTTCTTT
j_gene: TRBJ1-2; abundance: NA; d_gene: NA; v_gene: TRBV7-2; CDR3aa: CASSLLPGQLNYGYTF; CDR3nt: TGTGCCAGCAGCTTACTGCCCGGACAGTTAAACTATGGCTACACCTTC
j_gene: TRBJ2-3; abundance: once; d_gene: TRBD1; v_gene: TRBV2; CDR3aa: CASPGTGVIDTQYF; CDR3nt: TGTGCCAGTCCCGGGACAGGGGTGATAGATACGCAGTATTTT
j_gene: TRBJ2-2; abundance: NA; d_gene: TRBD2; v_gene: TRBV5-1; CDR3aa: CASSVFLAGGNTGELFF; CDR3nt: TGCGCCAGCAGCGTATTCCTAGCGGGAGGGAACACCGGGGAGCTGTTTTTT
j_gene: TRBJ2-2; abundance: NA; d_gene: NA; v_gene: TRBV27; CDR3aa: CASSLFPTRNTGELFF; CDR3nt: TGTGCCAGCAGTTTATTTCCGACAAGGAACACCGGGGAGCTGTTTTTT
j_gene: TRBJ2-3; abundance: once; d_gene: TRBD1; v_gene: TRBV7-7; CDR3aa: CASSLDPIPGQGEDTQYF; CDR3nt: TGTGCCAGCAGCTTAGACCCTATCCCGGGACAGGGGGAAGATACGCAGTATTTT
j_gene: TRBJ1-1; abundance: NA; d_gene: NA; v_gene: TRBV11-3; CDR3aa: CASSRGKGLKEAFF; CDR3nt: TGTGCCAGCAGCCGGGGGAAGGGGCTAAAGGAAGCTTTCTTT
j_gene: TRBJ1-2; abundance: NA; d_gene: NA; v_gene: TRBV5-1; CDR3aa: CASSLTSLYGYTF; CDR3nt: TGCGCCAGCAGCTTGACTTCGCTCTATGGCTACACCTTC
j_gene: TRBJ2-2; abundance: few; d_gene: TRBD2; v_gene: TRBV4-2; CDR3aa: CASSQVSGRGTTGELFF; CDR3nt: TGTGCCAGCAGCCAAGTGAGCGGGAGGGGGACCACCGGGGAGCTGTTTTTT
j_gene: TRBJ1-1; abundance: NA; d_gene: NA; v_gene: TRBV12-5; CDR3aa: CASGSRQMNTEAFF; CDR3nt: TGTGCTAGTGGTTCTCGACAGATGAACACTGAAGCTTTCTTT
j_gene: TRBJ2-2; abundance: NA; d_gene: NA; v_gene: TRBV9; CDR3aa: CASSVGTGELFF; CDR3nt: TGTGCCAGCAGCGTCGGCACCGGGGAGCTGTTTTTT
j_gene: TRBJ2-1; abundance: NA; d_gene: TRBD1; v_gene: TRBV6-6; CDR3aa: CASSRLGQGEGEQFF; CDR3nt: TGTGCCAGCAGTCGCCTCGGACAGGGGGAGGGGGAGCAGTTCTTC
j_gene: TRBJ1-3; abundance: NA; d_gene: NA; v_gene: TRBV19; CDR3aa: CASDQGAGNTIYF; CDR3nt: TGTGCCAGTGATCAGGGTGCTGGAAACACCATATATTTT
j_gene: TRBJ2-5; abundance: NA; d_gene: NA; v_gene: TRBV4-1; CDR3aa: CASSQIDSTQETQYF; CDR3nt: TGCGCCAGCAGCCAGATAGACAGCACACAAGAGACCCAGTACTTC
j_gene: TRBJ2-6; abundance: NA; d_gene: NA; v_gene: TRBV19; CDR3aa: CASSPGASGANVLTF; CDR3nt: TGTGCCAGTAGCCCAGGGGCCTCCGGGGCCAACGTCCTGACTTTC
j_gene: TRBJ1-2; abundance: NA; d_gene: NA; v_gene: TRBV10-2; CDR3aa: CASSIGERDYGYTF; CDR3nt: TGCGCCAGCAGTATCGGGGAAAGGGACTATGGCTACACCTTC
j_gene: TRBJ1-1; abundance: NA; d_gene: NA; v_gene: TRBV29-1; CDR3aa: CSVEGRGTEAFF; CDR3nt: TGCAGCGTTGAGGGCAGGGGCACTGAAGCTTTCTTT
j_gene: TRBJ1-1; abundance: NA; d_gene: TRBD1; v_gene: TRBV20-1; CDR3aa: CSADRGTEAFF; CDR3nt: TGCAGTGCGGACAGGGGAACTGAAGCTTTCTTT
j_gene: TRBJ1-2; abundance: NA; d_gene: TRBD1; v_gene: TRBV5-1; CDR3aa: CASSLQGADGYTF; CDR3nt: TGCGCCAGCAGCTTACAGGGGGCCGATGGCTACACCTTC
j_gene: TRBJ2-5; abundance: NA; d_gene: TRBD1; v_gene: TRBV19; CDR3aa: CASSLDRGYQETQYF; CDR3nt: TGTGCCAGTAGTCTAGACAGGGGCTACCAAGAGACCCAGTACTTC
j_gene: TRBJ2-3; abundance: NA; d_gene: TRBD2; v_gene: TRBV5-1; CDR3aa: CASSWDPSGLSTDTQYF; CDR3nt: TGCGCCAGCAGCTGGGATCCTAGCGGCTTGAGCACAGATACGCAGTATTTT
j_gene: TRBJ2-3; abundance: many; d_gene: TRBD2; v_gene: TRBV9; CDR3aa: CASSGGTSGLTDTQYF; CDR3nt: TGTGCCAGCAGCGGAGGGACTAGCGGGCTCACAGATACGCAGTATTTT
j_gene: TRBJ2-3; abundance: NA; d_gene: TRBD1; v_gene: TRBV6-5; CDR3aa: CASSPQGARTDTQYF; CDR3nt: TGTGCCAGCAGTCCCCAGGGGGCGCGTACAGATACGCAGTATTTT
j_gene: TRBJ1-4; abundance: once; d_gene: TRBD1; v_gene: TRBV10-1; CDR3aa: CASRQGPGEKLFF; CDR3nt: TGCGCCAGTCGACAGGGCCCGGGAGAAAAACTGTTTTTT
j_gene: TRBJ2-2; abundance: NA; d_gene: TRBD1; v_gene: TRBV30; CDR3aa: CAWKRGTGDTGELFF; CDR3nt: TGTGCCTGGAAAAGAGGGACAGGGGACACCGGGGAGCTGTTTTTT
j_gene: TRBJ2-2; abundance: NA; d_gene: NA; v_gene: TRBV11-3; CDR3aa: CASSPLGGGGTGELFF; CDR3nt: TGTGCCAGCAGCCCCCTTGGGGGAGGTGGCACCGGGGAGCTGTTTTTT
j_gene: TRBJ2-1; abundance: NA; d_gene: NA; v_gene: TRBV6-5; CDR3aa: CASRLGLYNEQFF; CDR3nt: TGTGCCAGCAGACTCGGACTCTACAATGAGCAGTTCTTC
j_gene: TRBJ2-2; abundance: NA; d_gene: TRBD2; v_gene: TRBV10-2; CDR3aa: CASSGSNTGELFF; CDR3nt: TGCGCCAGTAGCGGGAGTAACACCGGGGAGCTGTTTTTT